The clone carrying this TCR beta chain was observed a handful of times. The sample is drawn from a study of beta chain features in type 1 diabetes. CDR1 and CDR2 from the germline V gene are SNHLY and FYNNEI. This CDR3 is 15 amino acids long. V gave up 6 bases and J gave up 0 bases, with 11 bases separating them. Expressed TCRB transcripts were sequenced after all isolated RNA was converted to cDNA. Produced via immunoSEQ multiplex PCR; TCRdb's table is partial and in-frame only. The sample has hundreds of thousands of clones, 15% to 20% seen once. The specimen was naive CD4+ T cells from blood. The TCR comes from a woman aged 18 to 35 in good health. The V and J genes are TRBV2 and TRBJ2-2; possibly TRBD2 for D (5 bases). The CDR3 DNA reads TGTGCCAGCAGCCTACTAGTTTCGAACACCGGGGAGCTGTTTTTT. Protein: CASSLLVSNTGELFF.